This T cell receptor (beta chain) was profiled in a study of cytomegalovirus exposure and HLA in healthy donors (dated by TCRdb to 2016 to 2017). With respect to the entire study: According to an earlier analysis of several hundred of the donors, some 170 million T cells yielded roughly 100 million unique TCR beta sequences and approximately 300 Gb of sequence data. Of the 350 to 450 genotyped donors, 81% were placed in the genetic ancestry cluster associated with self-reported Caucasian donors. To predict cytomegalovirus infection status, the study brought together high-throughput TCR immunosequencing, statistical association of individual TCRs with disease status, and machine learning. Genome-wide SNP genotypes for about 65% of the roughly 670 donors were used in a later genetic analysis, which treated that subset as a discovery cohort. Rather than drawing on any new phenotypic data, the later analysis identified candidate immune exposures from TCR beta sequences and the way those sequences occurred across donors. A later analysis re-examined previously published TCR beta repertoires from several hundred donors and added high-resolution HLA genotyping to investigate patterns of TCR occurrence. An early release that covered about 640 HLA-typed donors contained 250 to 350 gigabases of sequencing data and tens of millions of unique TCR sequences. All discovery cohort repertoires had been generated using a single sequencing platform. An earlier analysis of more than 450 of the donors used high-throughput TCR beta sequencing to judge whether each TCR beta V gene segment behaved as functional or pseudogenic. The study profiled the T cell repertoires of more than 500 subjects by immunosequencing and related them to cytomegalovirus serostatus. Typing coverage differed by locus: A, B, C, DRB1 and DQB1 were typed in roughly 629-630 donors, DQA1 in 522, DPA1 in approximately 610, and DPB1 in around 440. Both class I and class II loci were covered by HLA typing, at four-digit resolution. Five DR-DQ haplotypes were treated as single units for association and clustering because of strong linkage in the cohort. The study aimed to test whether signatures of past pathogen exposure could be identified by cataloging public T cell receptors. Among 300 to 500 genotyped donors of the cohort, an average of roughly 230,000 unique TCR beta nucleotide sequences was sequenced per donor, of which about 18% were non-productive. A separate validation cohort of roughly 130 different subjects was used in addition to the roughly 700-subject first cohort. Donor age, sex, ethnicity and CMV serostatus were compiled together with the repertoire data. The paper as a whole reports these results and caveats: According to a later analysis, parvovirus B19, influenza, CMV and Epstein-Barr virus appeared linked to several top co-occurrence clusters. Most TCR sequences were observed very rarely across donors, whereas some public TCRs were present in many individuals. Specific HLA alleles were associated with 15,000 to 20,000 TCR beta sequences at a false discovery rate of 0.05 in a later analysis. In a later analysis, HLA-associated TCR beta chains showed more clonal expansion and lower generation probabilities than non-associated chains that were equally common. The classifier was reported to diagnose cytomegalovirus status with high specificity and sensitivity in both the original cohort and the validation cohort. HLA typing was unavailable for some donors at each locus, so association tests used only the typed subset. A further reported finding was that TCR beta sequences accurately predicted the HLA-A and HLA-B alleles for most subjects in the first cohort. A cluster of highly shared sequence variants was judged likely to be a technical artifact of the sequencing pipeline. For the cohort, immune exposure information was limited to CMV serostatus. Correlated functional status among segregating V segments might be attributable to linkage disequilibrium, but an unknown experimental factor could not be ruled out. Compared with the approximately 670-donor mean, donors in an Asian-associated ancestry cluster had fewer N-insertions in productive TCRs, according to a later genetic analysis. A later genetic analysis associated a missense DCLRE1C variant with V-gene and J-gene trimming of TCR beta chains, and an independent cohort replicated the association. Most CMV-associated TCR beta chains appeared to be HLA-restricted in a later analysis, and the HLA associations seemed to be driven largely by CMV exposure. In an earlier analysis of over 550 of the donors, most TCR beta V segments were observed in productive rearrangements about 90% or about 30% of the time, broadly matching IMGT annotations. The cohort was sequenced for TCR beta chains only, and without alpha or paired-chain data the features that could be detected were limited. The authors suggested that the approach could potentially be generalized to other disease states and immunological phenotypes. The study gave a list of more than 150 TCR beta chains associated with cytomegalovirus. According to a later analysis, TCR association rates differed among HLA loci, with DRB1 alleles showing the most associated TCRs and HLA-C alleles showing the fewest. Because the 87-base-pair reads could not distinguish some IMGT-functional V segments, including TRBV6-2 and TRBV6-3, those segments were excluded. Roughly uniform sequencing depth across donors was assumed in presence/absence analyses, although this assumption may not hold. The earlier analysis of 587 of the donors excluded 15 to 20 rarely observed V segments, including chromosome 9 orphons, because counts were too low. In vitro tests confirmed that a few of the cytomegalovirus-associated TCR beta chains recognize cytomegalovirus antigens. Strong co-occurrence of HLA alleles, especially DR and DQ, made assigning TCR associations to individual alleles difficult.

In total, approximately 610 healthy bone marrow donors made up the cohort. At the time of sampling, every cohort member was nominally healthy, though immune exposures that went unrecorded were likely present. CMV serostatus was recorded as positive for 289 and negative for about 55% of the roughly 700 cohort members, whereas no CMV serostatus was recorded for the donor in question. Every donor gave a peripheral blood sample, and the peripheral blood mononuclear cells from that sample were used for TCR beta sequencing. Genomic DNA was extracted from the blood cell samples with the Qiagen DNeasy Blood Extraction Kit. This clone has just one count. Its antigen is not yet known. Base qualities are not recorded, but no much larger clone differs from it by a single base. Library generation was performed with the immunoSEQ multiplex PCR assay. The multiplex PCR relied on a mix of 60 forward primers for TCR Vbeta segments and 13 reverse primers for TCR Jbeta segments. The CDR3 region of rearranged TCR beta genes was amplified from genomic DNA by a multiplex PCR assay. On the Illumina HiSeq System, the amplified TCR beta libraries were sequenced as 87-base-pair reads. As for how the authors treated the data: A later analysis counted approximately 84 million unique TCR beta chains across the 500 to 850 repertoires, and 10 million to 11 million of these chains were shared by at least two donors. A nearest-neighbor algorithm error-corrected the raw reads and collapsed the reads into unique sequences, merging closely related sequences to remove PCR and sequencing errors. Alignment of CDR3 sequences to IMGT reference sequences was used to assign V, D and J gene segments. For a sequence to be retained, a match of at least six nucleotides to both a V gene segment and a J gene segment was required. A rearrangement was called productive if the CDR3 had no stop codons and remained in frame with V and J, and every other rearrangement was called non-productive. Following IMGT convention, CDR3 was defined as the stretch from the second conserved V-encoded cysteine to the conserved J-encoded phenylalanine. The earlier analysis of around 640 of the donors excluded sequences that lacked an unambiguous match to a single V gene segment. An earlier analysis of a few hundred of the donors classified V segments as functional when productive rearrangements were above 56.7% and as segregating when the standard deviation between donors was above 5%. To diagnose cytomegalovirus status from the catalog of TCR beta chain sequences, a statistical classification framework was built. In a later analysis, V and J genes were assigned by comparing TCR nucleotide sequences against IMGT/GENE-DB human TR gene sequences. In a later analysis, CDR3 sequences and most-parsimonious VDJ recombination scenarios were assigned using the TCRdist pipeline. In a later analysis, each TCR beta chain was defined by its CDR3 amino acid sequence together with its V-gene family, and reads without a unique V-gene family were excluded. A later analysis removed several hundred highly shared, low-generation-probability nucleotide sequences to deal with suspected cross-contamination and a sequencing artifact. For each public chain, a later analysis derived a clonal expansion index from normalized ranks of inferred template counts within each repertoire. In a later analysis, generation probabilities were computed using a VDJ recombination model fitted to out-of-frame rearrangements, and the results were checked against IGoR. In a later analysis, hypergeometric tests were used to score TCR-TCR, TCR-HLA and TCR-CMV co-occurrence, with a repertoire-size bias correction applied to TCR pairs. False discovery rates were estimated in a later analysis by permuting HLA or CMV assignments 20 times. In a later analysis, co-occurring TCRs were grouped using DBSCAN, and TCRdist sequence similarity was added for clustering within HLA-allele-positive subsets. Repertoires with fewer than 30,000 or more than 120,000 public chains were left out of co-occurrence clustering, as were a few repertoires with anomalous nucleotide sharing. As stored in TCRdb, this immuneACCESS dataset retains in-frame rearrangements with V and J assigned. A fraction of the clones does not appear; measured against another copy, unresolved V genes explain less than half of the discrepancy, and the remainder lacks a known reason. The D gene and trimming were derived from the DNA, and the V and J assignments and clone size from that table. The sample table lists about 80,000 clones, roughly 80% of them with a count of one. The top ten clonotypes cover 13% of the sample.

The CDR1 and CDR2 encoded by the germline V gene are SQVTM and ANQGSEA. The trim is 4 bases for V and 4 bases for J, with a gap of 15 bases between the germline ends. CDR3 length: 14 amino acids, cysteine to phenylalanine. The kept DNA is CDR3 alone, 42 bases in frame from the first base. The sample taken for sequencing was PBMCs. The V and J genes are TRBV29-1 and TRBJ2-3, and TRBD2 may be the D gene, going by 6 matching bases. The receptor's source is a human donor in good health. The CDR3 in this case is CSVGGVGGADTQYF. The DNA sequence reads TGCAGCGTTGGGGGGGTCGGAGGGGCAGATACGCAGTATTTT.